Only one count was recorded for the clone carrying this T cell receptor beta chain. The protocol was immunoSEQ multiplex PCR, while the TCRdb copy is restricted to in-frame clones and leaves out a portion. The repertoire holds some 350,000 clones, 80% to 90% seen once, with less than 1.2% in the top ten. The age range of participants was about 18 to 90 years, with residence in under 25 US areas. Membership in each cohort depended on participant-reported clinical history. Two negative PCRs, clearance, or symptom resolution had been documented for recovered Cohort 3 donors. The V gene's germline CDR1 is SGHRS and CDR2 YFSETQ. Trimming took 4 bases from V and 3 from J; bases not matched to a gene: 6. The length of the CDR3 is 14 residues. This sample stems from a study of blood T cell repertoires in COVID-19. On the study more broadly: Acute-phase and convalescent COVID-19 samples originated in the United States, Italy and Spain.

This chain connects TRBV5-1 to TRBJ2-5, with 7 bases aligning to TRBD2. The sample comprised PBMCs or T cells enriched from blood (not recorded which). The source of this sequence is a man aged 18 to 30 who had recovered from COVID-19. CDR3 residues: CASSPLGREETQYF. CDR3 DNA: TGCGCCAGCAGCCCGTTGGGGAGGGAAGAGACCCAGTACTTC.